This T cell receptor beta chain was found in a study of regulatory T cells in long-lasting Graves disease. Overall study: By definition, persistent Graves' disease involved antithyroid drugs for over 5 years alongside positive TSH receptor antibodies. General observations from the study: Persistent cases of Graves' showed reduced TCR diversity relative to newly diagnosed patients.

As to time point: persistent/refractory GD, antithyroid drugs over 5 years with positive TRAb. The TCR library was prepared using RNA isolated from PBMCs. There are many counts of this clonotype. No antigen is known for it. Between the trimmed V and J ends, which lost 4 bases and 7 bases, there was a span of 19 bases. The CDR3 extends over 15 amino acids. Per germline, CDR1 SGHAT and CDR2 FQNNGV. Arm-PCR of CDR3 regions and iRepertoire HTBI primers were the basis on which TCR beta libraries were built. A single record per CDR3 protein comes from TCRdb applying MiXCR to the multiplex PCR reads. The sample lists about 470,000 distinct CDR3 sequences, under 25% occurring once.

This sample comprised peripheral blood mononuclear cells (PBMCs), obtained when the disease was refractory, from a patient treated with antithyroid drugs. The TCR originated in a female donor with Graves disease. The chain has TRBV11-2 and TRBJ1-2; no firm D call. The CDR3 coding sequence is TGTGCCAGCAGCTCCCCCCCGGGGTATGGTCTTGGCTACACCTTC. Its translation: CASSSPPGYGLGYTF.